This TCR beta chain was recovered during a study of T cells in Graves' hyperthyroidism and ophthalmopathy. RNA transcripts served as the template for amplifying TCR beta CDR3 regions. First-round RT-PCR of the TCR CDR3 relied on the HTBI primer set. TCRdb re-analysed the multiplex PCR reads in MiXCR, keeping a single row per CDR3 protein. The table lists hundreds of thousands of distinct CDR3 sequences, more than 15% of them singletons. This clonotype has ten or more counts. Its specificity is not known. The CDR3 is 14 amino acids. The V segment lost 5 bases and the J segment 7 bases; nucleotides outside the gene matches: 8. Germline lookup yields CDR1 SGHVS and CDR2 FQNEAQ. Study-wide findings and caveats: Ophthalmopathy could be told apart from stable hyperthyroidism with a 13 V-J model.

The specimen sequenced was blood. The clonotype comes from a woman aged 40 to 50 with Graves' ophthalmopathy. The chain links TRBV7-8 to TRBJ2-1, with 7 bases matching TRBD2. CDR3 region: CASSRPGLKNEQFF. CDR3 coding DNA: TGTGCCAGCAGCAGACCGGGACTAAAGAATGAGCAGTTCTTC.